This T cell receptor beta chain was documented in a study of OX40 agonist ivuxolimab in advanced cancers. Study-level background: Ivuxolimab was a fully human IgG2 agonistic monoclonal antibody targeting the costimulatory receptor OX40 (CD134). Prior anti-PD-1, anti-PD-L1 or anti-CTLA-4 therapy was permitted, and checkpoint inhibitors had been received by about 37% of dose-escalation patients. Intravenous ivuxolimab was administered to patients every 2 weeks at six dose levels: 0.01, 0.1, 0.3, 1.5, 3 and 10 mg/kg. The monotherapy dose-escalation portion (N of about 50 patients) of the phase I ivuxolimab trial is reported in the paper. The purpose of peripheral TCRbeta sequencing was to test whether ivuxolimab changed TCR sequence diversity and led to clonal T-cell expansion. Among the roughly 50 dose-escalation patients, about 20 had hepatocellular carcinoma, 15 or so melanoma, 9 renal cell carcinoma and 9 head and neck cancer. In the dose-escalation cohort, roughly 82% of patients were male, and the mean age was around 65 years with a range of about 23 to 79. Three dose-escalation patients achieved partial responses, one with hepatocellular carcinoma and two with cutaneous melanoma.

Patients with autoimmune disease history or receiving systemic immunosuppression were excluded from the trial. Peripheral blood for TCR sequencing was collected from all dose cohorts at baseline, on cycle 4 day 1, and on cycle 7 day 1. The samples were taken from a phase I, first-in-human, multicenter, open-label dose-escalation trial of ivuxolimab. Adults with locally advanced or metastatic melanoma, renal cell, hepatocellular, or head and neck squamous cell carcinoma were enrolled in the trial. Before TCR sequencing, CD4+ T cells and CD8+ T cells from peripheral blood were sorted into separate populations. The CDR3 spans 17 residues, from the cysteine through the phenylalanine. CDR3 DNA only is kept here, 51 bases in frame from base 1. From V the trimming removes 3 bases and from J it removes 2 bases, while the gene matches leave 5 bases of the junction unaccounted for. CDR1 PRHDT and CDR2 FYEKMQ are derived from the germline V gene (reference sequence).

Beyond this particular receptor, the publication reports: After ivuxolimab, expanded clones were on average more numerous among CD8+ T cells than among CD4+ T cells. In partial responders in the 0.1-3.0 mg/kg groups, normalized peripheral clonal expansion was found to be among the lowest, especially among CD8+ T cells. Antigen specificity was not determined for the clonally expanded peripheral T cells. Low levels of normalized T-cell clonal expansion were also seen in some nonresponding patients. At doses of 0.1 to 3.0 mg/kg, clonal expansion of both CD4+ and CD8+ blood T cells was observed from baseline to week 6.

Genomic DNA was extracted from sorted cells for sequencing of the TCRbeta CDR3 region. The immunoSEQ Assay was used to sequence the TCRbeta CDR3 regions. Not all clones reach the TCRdb copy of this immuneACCESS table, which keeps in-frame sequences only. Checked studies attribute under half of the gap to unresolved V genes and leave the rest unexplained. The sample yields about 71,000 clones; approximately 94% were counted once. More than 15% of the sample rests with the top ten. Note on this clone: Its antigen has not been determined. No base quality values were provided; no much bigger clone lies one nucleotide off.

The chain joins TRBV13 to TRBJ2-3, with TRBD2 matching 13 junction bases. The sequence was collected from an adult with an advanced solid tumor such as melanoma, head and neck, liver or kidney cancer. Sequenced material: CD4+ or CD8+ T cells sorted from blood, taken in a trial of the OX40 agonist ivuxolimab. The nucleotide sequence is given as TGTGCCAGCAGCTTCACTAGCGGGGGGGCTACCACAGATACGCAGTATTTT. Its product reads: CASSFTSGGATTDTQYF.